The T cell receptor beta chain under discussion was sequenced for a study of T cells in Graves' hyperthyroidism and ophthalmopathy. The germline V gene has CDR1 SEHNR and CDR2 FQNEAQ (reference sequence). The CDR3 length is 18 residues. Study results and caveats: Among thyroid clonotypes expanded above 0.001, most also appeared in blood.

RNA transcripts yielded amplified TCR beta CDR3 regions. The TCR CDR3 was amplified in a first-round RT-PCR using the HTBI primer set. Via MiXCR, TCRdb re-called the multiplex PCR reads, giving one row per CDR3 protein. The sample gives roughly 840,000 distinct CDR3 sequences, over 35% of which show up once; 8.9% is in the top ten. More than 8.5 ml of fresh peripheral blood supplied the PBMCs. To note about this clonotype: Antigen: not known. One end of the junction is discordant with germline, which a read error may explain.

The rearrangement uses TRBV7-9 and TRBJ2-5; 9 bases align to TRBD1. The sample taken for sequencing was blood. This clonotype was obtained from a man in his late teens or twenties with Graves' hyperthyroidism. CDR3 sequence (DNA): TGCGCCAGCAGCCAAGGACCGACTAAGACAGGGGGCCAAGAGACCCAGTACTTC. Residues: CASSQGPTKTGGQETQYF.